The 6 T cell receptor beta chains in this list originate from one sample, sequenced in a study of T cells in Graves' hyperthyroidism and ophthalmopathy. The investigators amplified TCR beta CDR3 regions from RNA transcripts. Primed by the HTBI set, a first-round RT-PCR was run on the TCR CDR3. One entry per CDR3 protein, called by TCRdb with MiXCR from the multiplex PCR reads. This table has hundreds of thousands of distinct CDR3 sequences, around 20% appearing once. Sequencing used blood. Receptor source: a man aged 40-55 years with Graves' ophthalmopathy.

This clonotype came up many times. This chain connects TRBV2 to TRBJ1-6, with no clear D. Germline-derived CDR1 and CDR2 are SNHLY and FYNNEI. V lost 1 base to trimming and J lost 8 bases, with 3 bases between them. This CDR3 contains 12 residues. CDR3 nucleotide sequence: TGTGCCAGCAGTGAAGAGTATTCACCCCTCCACTTT. Residues: CASSEEYSPLHF. Combining the CDR3 with reference TRBV2 and TRBJ1-6 gives the whole variable domain EPEVTQTPSHQVTQMGQEVILRCVPISNHLYFYWYRQILGQKVEFLVSFYNNEISEKSEIFDDQFSVERPDGSNFTLKIRSTKLEDSAMYFCASSEEYSPLHFGNGTRLTVT.

The chain recombines TRBV5-1 with TRBJ2-5; 11 nucleotides line up with TRBD2. Per the germline V gene, CDR1 is SGHRS and CDR2 is YFSETQ. The CDR3 totals 15 residues. Germline trimming cut 2 bases from V and 4 bases from J; bases unmatched to any gene: 4. CDR3: CASSLTSGSLETQYF. CDR3 nucleotide sequence: TGCGCCAGCAGCTTAACTAGCGGGAGCTTAGAGACCCAGTACTTC.

V is TRBV7-2 and J is TRBJ1-5, with 9 bases matching TRBD1. Trimming at V came to 5 bases and at J to 6 bases, leaving 14 bases not matched to a gene. The CDR3 loop spans 17 amino acids. Germline CDR1 SGHTA, CDR2 FQGNSA. Here the CDR3 reads CASSLGGTGTGGQPQHF. The CDR3 DNA reads TGTGCCAGCAGCCTGGGAGGGACAGGGACCGGGGGTCAGCCCCAGCATTTT.

This clonotype was seen repeatedly, ten times or more. This chain links TRBV2 with TRBJ2-3; 9 bases match TRBD1. The CDR3 covers 17 residues. Germline V gene lookup returns CDR1 SNHLY and CDR2 FYNNEI. After removal of 7 bases from V and 0 bases from J, the junction contained 11 bases not matched to a gene. CDR3 in DNA: TGTGCCAGCATTCCACTCGGCGGGACAGGGAGCACAGATACGCAGTATTTT. Amino acids: CASIPLGGTGSTDTQYF.

The chain employs TRBV20-1 and TRBJ1-1; no reliable D call. The germline gives CDR1 DFQATT, CDR2 SNEGSKA (reference sequence). V was shortened by 1 base and J by 1 base, with 13 bases between the two germline ends. The CDR3 loop spans 15 amino acids. Here the CDR3 reads CSARVLGSGNTEAFF. The CDR3 DNA is TGCAGTGCTAGAGTTCTGGGATCGGGGAACACTGAAGCTTTCTTT.

There are a few counts of this clonotype. CDR3: CASSSGIDTQYF. The CDR3 coding sequence is TGTGCCAGCAGTTCGGGGATAGATACGCAGTATTTT. This chain connects TRBV5-8 to TRBJ2-3, with D possibly being TRBD2 (5 bases). Germline V gives CDR1 SGHTS, CDR2 YDEGEE. The CDR3 runs to 12 residues. V was shortened by 5 bases and J by 5 bases, with 9 bases between the two germline ends.